Each of the 30 T cell receptor beta chains below was sequenced from the same sample in a study of cytomegalovirus exposure and HLA in healthy donors (dated by TCRdb to 2016 to 2017). The library was prepared using the immunoSEQ multiplex PCR assay. The multiplex PCR relied on a mix of 60 forward primers for TCR Vbeta segments and 13 reverse primers for TCR Jbeta segments. TCRdb re-hosts the immuneACCESS table, in-frame sequences only. Its copies lack some clones; in the studies checked, an unresolved V gene accounts for under half of them, and the cause for the rest is not known. This sample is represented by around 150,000 clones; roughly 72% of them were singletons. Together, the top ten hold roughly 1% of the sample. The sample comprised PBMCs. Receptors originate from a woman aged 40 to 50 in good health and CMV-seronegative.

This chain uses TRBV2 with TRBJ1-5; TRBD1 is a possible D gene (5 bases). The CDR3 has 14 amino acids. Germline V gene sequence: CDR1 SNHLY, CDR2 FYNNEI. V lost 9 bases to trimming and J lost 0 bases, with 12 bases between them. Here the CDR3 DNA reads TGTGCCAGTACGGGGGAAACTAGCAATCAGCCCCAGCATTTT. Residues: CASTGETSNQPQHF.

V and J are TRBV30 and TRBJ1-1; D unresolved. Germline CDR1 and CDR2: GTSNPN and SVGIG (reference sequence). CDR3 length equals 12 residues. V shed 1 base and J shed 5 bases, with 8 bases lying between them. CDR3 sequence reads: CAWSGPETEAFF. CDR3 sequence (DNA): TGTGCCTGGAGTGGGCCCGAAACTGAAGCTTTCTTT.

The rearrangement joins TRBV11-3 to TRBJ2-7; D is perhaps TRBD2 (6 bases). V dropped 7 bases and J dropped 0 bases, with 7 bases sitting between them. This CDR3 region has 12 residues. The V gene's germline CDR1 is SGHNT and CDR2 YENEEA. This chain's CDR3 is CASTGSSYEQYF. The CDR3 nucleotides read TGTGCCAGCACCGGGAGCTCCTACGAGCAGTACTTC.

This clone was seen once. The rearrangement links TRBV5-6 to TRBJ1-1; no firm D call. The germline V gene encodes CDR1 SGHDT and CDR2 YYEEEE. The V and J ends lost 1 base and 0 bases respectively, with 7 bases between them. CDR3 length equals 14 residues. CDR3 in DNA: TGTGCCAGCAGCTTGAAACTCATGAACACTGAAGCTTTCTTT. Its translation: CASSLKLMNTEAFF.

The genes are TRBV15 and TRBJ2-7; the D gene is possibly TRBD1 (6 bases). Germline CDR1 and CDR2: LNHNV and YYDKDF (reference sequence). The CDR3 consists of 14 residues. V gave up 1 base and J gave up 6 bases, with 13 bases separating them. For the CDR3, the DNA is TGTGCCACCAGCAGAGGACAACAGGGTACCGAGCAGTACTTC. This sequence encodes CATSRGQQGTEQYF.

The V call is TRBV9, the J call TRBJ2-2; 8 bases map to TRBD1. With 2 bases clipped from V and 0 bases from J, the junction kept 3 bases outside the gene matches. This CDR3 has 16 amino acids. The germline V gene has CDR1 SGDLS and CDR2 YYNGEE. CDR3 in DNA: TGTGCCAGCAGCGTCCAGGGGGCGTCGAACACCGGGGAGCTGTTTTTT. Translated, it gives CASSVQGASNTGELFF.

The V and J genes are TRBV7-2 and TRBJ2-1; possibly TRBD1 for D (5 bases). The CDR3 consists of 12 residues. V was shortened by 4 bases and J by 10 bases, with 11 bases between the two germline ends. CDR1 and CDR2 (germline): SGHTA, FQGNSA. DNA of the CDR3: TGTGCCAGCAGCTCTCAGTGGGGCGAGCAGTTCTTC. Encoded protein: CASSSQWGEQFF. Complete variable domain (other parts from reference TRBV7-2 and TRBJ2-1): GAGVSQSPSNKVTEKGKDVELRCDPISGHTALYWYRQSLGQGLEFLIYFQGNSAPDKSGLPSDRFSAERTGGSVSTLTIQRTQQEDSAVYLCASSSQWGEQFFGPGTRLTVL.

The V and J genes are TRBV5-1 and TRBJ2-7; D is perhaps TRBD1 (6 bases). Germline V CDR1 and CDR2: SGHRS, YFSETQ. V lost 3 bases, J lost 0 bases, and 13 bases lay in between. The CDR3 contains 15 residues. This CDR3 is CASSSQGPPSYEQYF. In nucleotides, the CDR3 is TGCGCCAGCAGCTCGCAGGGGCCCCCCTCCTACGAGCAGTACTTC.

V is TRBV9 and J is TRBJ1-4; maybe TRBD1 (6 bases). Looked up from germline, CDR1 is SGDLS and CDR2 is YYNGEE. The V gene lost 5 bases and the J gene lost 7 bases, with 24 bases spanning the gap. CDR3 length: 17 amino acids. The CDR3 nucleotides are TGTGCCAGCAGTGCCACCTCAGGGAGGGGGTCCCCTGAAAAACTGTTTTTT. Amino acids: CASSATSGRGSPEKLFF.

The rearrangement links TRBV5-1 to TRBJ1-3; D gene unclear. The CDR3 is 15 amino acids. Trimming left V 4 bases short and J 0 bases short, with 11 bases between. The germline V gene has CDR1 SGHRS and CDR2 YFSETQ. CDR3 residues: CASSPDTSSGNTIYF. As DNA, the CDR3 is TGCGCCAGCAGCCCCGACACGAGCTCTGGAAACACCATATATTTT.

The chain combines TRBV30 with TRBJ1-2; 9 nucleotides match TRBD1. This CDR3 is built from 13 residues. J was trimmed by 8 bases and V by 4 bases; bases with no gene match: 8. Germline V gene data show CDR1 as GTSNPN and CDR2 as SVGIG (reference sequence). In DNA form, the CDR3 reads TGTGCCTGGACCCGACAGGGGGTGGGCGGCTACACCTTC. It translates to CAWTRQGVGGYTF. Full variable domain (missing parts from reference TRBV30 and TRBJ1-2): SQTIHQWPATLVQPVGSPLSLECTVEGTSNPNLYWYRQAAGRGLQLLFYSVGIGQISSEVPQNLSASRPQDRQFILSSKKLLLSDSGFYLCAWTRQGVGGYTFGSGTRLTVV.

The chain uses TRBV4-1 and TRBJ2-1, with D perhaps matching TRBD2 (7 bases). From germline, CDR1 is MGHRA and CDR2 YSYEKL. Trimming removed 0 bases from V and 9 bases from J, with 33 bases in between. CDR3 size: 21 residues. This chain's CDR3 is CASSQDKAGAGSVWIRSEQFF. The CDR3 DNA is TGCGCCAGCAGCCAAGATAAGGCGGGGGCGGGCTCTGTGTGGATCAGGAGTGAGCAGTTCTTC.

This chain connects TRBV29-1 to TRBJ2-7, with TRBD2 matching 14 bases. Germline loops: CDR1 SQVTM, CDR2 ANQGSEA. This CDR3 spans 13 amino acids. V lost 4 bases and J lost 4; bases outside the gene matches: 0. CDR3 DNA sequence: TGCAGCGTTGGACTAGCGGGAGGGTACGAGCAGTACTTC. This translates into CSVGLAGGYEQYF.

The sample holds a few counts of this clone. This rearrangement joins TRBV7-6 to TRBJ2-7, with TRBD2 matching 13 bases. Trimming removed 5 bases from V and 1 base from J; junction bases left unmatched: 2. The germline V gene has CDR1 SGHVS and CDR2 FNYEAQ. The length of the CDR3 is 15 residues. CDR3 protein: CASSRTSGGSYEQYF. CDR3 nucleotide sequence: TGTGCCAGCAGCAGGACTAGCGGGGGATCCTACGAGCAGTACTTC.

V usage is TRBV29-1 and J usage is TRBJ1-1; D unresolved. The germline V gene has CDR1 SQVTM and CDR2 ANQGSEA. CDR3 length: 13 amino acids. V lost 1 base and J lost 1, with 7 bases in between. For the CDR3, the DNA is TGCAGCGTTGAAGTGGGGAGGAACACTGAAGCTTTCTTT. Translated: CSVEVGRNTEAFF.

This clone was picked up one time. The chain is built from TRBV11-2 and TRBJ2-7; 7 nucleotides align to TRBD1. Germline loops: CDR1 SGHAT, CDR2 FQNNGV. The length of the CDR3 is 15 residues. The junction had 9 bases not matched to a gene; V was cut back by 0 bases and J by 7 bases. For the CDR3, the DNA is TGTGCCAGCAGCTTAGAAGGGGGCCCTCCGCAAGAGCAGTACTTC. Its protein is CASSLEGGPPQEQYF.

This clone was observed a handful of times. The V and J genes are TRBV7-9 and TRBJ1-1; perhaps TRBD1 as D (6 bases). The CDR3 spans 14 residues. V dropped 5 bases and J dropped 5 bases, with 15 bases sitting between them. The germline V gene encodes CDR1 SEHNR and CDR2 FQNEAQ (reference sequence). The CDR3 region is CASSLSGTQTEAFF. CDR3 nucleotides: TGTGCCAGCAGCCTTTCCGGGACACAGACTGAAGCTTTCTTT.

V gene TRBV7-9 combines with J gene TRBJ2-3; a weak D match, TRBD2 (5 bases). Deletions cut 5 bases from V and 1 base from J, with 13 bases between. This CDR3 contains 15 residues. CDR1 and CDR2 (germline): SEHNR, FQNEAQ (reference sequence). The CDR3 nucleotides are TGTGCCAGCAGCCCCCGGGGTCTTGGCACAGATACGCAGTATTTT. Translated: CASSPRGLGTDTQYF. Complete variable domain (other parts from reference TRBV7-9 and TRBJ2-3): DTGVSQNPRHKITKRGQNVTFRCDPISEHNRLYWYRQTLGQGPEFLTYFQNEAQLEKSRLLSDRFSAERPKGSFSTLEIQRTEQGDSAMYLCASSPRGLGTDTQYFGPGTRLTVL.

The chain employs TRBV27 and TRBJ1-1; 7 bases line up with TRBD1. The CDR3 contains 16 residues. The germline V gene has CDR1 MNHEY and CDR2 SMNVEV (reference sequence). J was trimmed by 1 base and V by 8 bases; bases with no gene match: 13. The CDR3, as DNA: TGTGCCAGCTCTACCAGGAAGCAGGGGGGGAACACTGAAGCTTTCTTT. Translated, it gives CASSTRKQGGNTEAFF.

The chain joins TRBV7-3 to TRBJ1-1; D call uncertain. Germline lookup yields CDR1 SGHTA and CDR2 FQGTGA. V shed 2 bases and J shed 1 base, with 8 bases lying between them. This CDR3 region has 14 residues. For the CDR3, the DNA is TGTGCCAGCAGCTTAGGGCCGACGAACACTGAAGCTTTCTTT. This codes for CASSLGPTNTEAFF. The variable domain in full, completed from reference TRBV7-3 and TRBJ1-1, reads GAGVSQTPSNKVTEKGKYVELRCDPISGHTALYWYRQSLGQGPEFLIYFQGTGAADDSGLPNDRFFAVRPEGSVSTLKIQRTERGDSAVYLCASSLGPTNTEAFFGQGTRLTVV.

This clone has a handful of counts. This chain connects TRBV19 to TRBJ2-7; no reliable D call. V was trimmed by 6 bases and J by 4 bases, leaving 4 bases between them. The germline V gene encodes CDR1 LNHDA and CDR2 SQIVND (reference sequence). This CDR3 is built from 10 residues. DNA for the CDR3: TGTGCCAGTAGGAGGTACGAGCAGTACTTC. It translates to CASRRYEQYF.

This clone was counted once. The chain combines TRBV5-1 with TRBJ1-1; D ambiguous. Per the germline V gene, CDR1 is SGHRS and CDR2 is YFSETQ. CDR3 length equals 11 residues. V was trimmed by 4 bases and J by 8 bases, leaving 9 bases between them. The chain's CDR3 is CASSGGREAFF. CDR3 coding DNA: TGCGCCAGCAGCGGAGGAAGGGAAGCTTTCTTT.

The V and J genes are TRBV10-3 and TRBJ2-3; 8 nucleotides match TRBD2. Germline V gives CDR1 ENHRY, CDR2 SYGVKD. The CDR3 spans 16 residues. J lost 3 bases, V lost 2 bases, and 7 bases had no gene match. This CDR3 is CAISEGAGVVTDTQYF. CDR3 DNA: TGTGCCATCAGTGAGGGAGCGGGAGTGGTTACAGATACGCAGTATTTT.

V is TRBV15 and J is TRBJ1-5, with 10 positions matching TRBD1. CDR3 size: 17 residues. Germline V CDR1 and CDR2: LNHNV, YYDKDF (reference sequence). J gave up 0 bases and V 1 base, and 3 bases lay outside the gene matches. The DNA for the CDR3 is TGTGCCACCAGCAGAGGACAGGGGGCCGCTAGCAATCAGCCCCAGCATTTT. Its protein product is CATSRGQGAASNQPQHF.

The chain joins TRBV6-5 to TRBJ2-2; no firm D call. Trimming left V 7 bases short and J 7 bases short, with 16 bases between. CDR1 is MNHEY and CDR2 is SVGAGI in the germline V gene. CDR3 length equals 14 residues. Here the CDR3 reads CASTRHNSGGELFF. The DNA of the CDR3 is TGTGCCAGCACCCGACATAATAGTGGCGGGGAGCTGTTTTTT.

The V call is TRBV25-1, the J call TRBJ2-7, with D possibly being TRBD1 (6 bases). CDR3 size: 13 residues. Deletions cut 8 bases from V and 3 bases from J, with 14 bases between. Germline CDR1 is MGHDK and CDR2 is SYGVNS. Written as DNA, the CDR3 is TGTGCCAGCTCACAGGGAAAGAACTACGAGCAGTACTTC. Encoded protein: CASSQGKNYEQYF.

This clone appeared a few times. The chain combines TRBV25-1 with TRBJ2-4, with D hard to call. The CDR3 loop spans 13 amino acids. With 3 bases removed from V and 3 bases from J, the gap between germline ends came to 6 bases. CDR1 MGHDK and CDR2 SYGVNS come from the germline V gene. The CDR3: CASSDLYKNIQYF. CDR3 nucleotides: TGTGCCAGCAGTGACCTGTACAAAAACATTCAGTACTTC.

The chain recombines TRBV2 with TRBJ2-3, with D perhaps TRBD2 (5 bases). Trimming left V 10 bases short and J 2 bases short, with 19 bases between. Germline loops: CDR1 SNHLY, CDR2 FYNNEI. This CDR3 has 15 residues. This chain's CDR3 is CAIGTGFENTDTQYF. The CDR3 coding sequence is TGTGCCATCGGTACGGGATTCGAGAACACAGATACGCAGTATTTT.

This rearrangement joins TRBV18 to TRBJ2-3; 9 positions match TRBD1. From germline, CDR1 is KGHSH and CDR2 LQKENI. This CDR3 comprises 15 residues. V was clipped by 3 bases and J by 3 bases; unmatched bases: 4. The CDR3 coding sequence is TGTGCCAGCTCACCTCGGACAGGGGTGACAGATACGCAGTATTTT. Amino acid sequence: CASSPRTGVTDTQYF.

The table lists this clone with a count of one. V is TRBV2 and J is TRBJ2-6; TRBD1 is a possible D gene (6 bases). The CDR3 is 14 residues long. V lost 4 bases, J lost 4 bases, and 8 bases lay in between. Germline V gene data show CDR1 as SNHLY and CDR2 as FYNNEI. CDR3 residues: CASSVRGGANVLTF. The DNA of the CDR3 is TGTGCCAGCAGTGTAAGGGGGGGGGCCAACGTCCTGACTTTC.